Shown below are 14 T cell receptor beta chains from a single sample sequenced in a study of blood T cell repertoires in COVID-19 (dated by TCRdb to 2018 to 2020). Receptors were amplified or captured by the immunoSEQ multiplex PCR assay. Here the immuneACCESS table is served through TCRdb, limited to in-frame sequences with V and J called. Missing clones are a known gap in these copies; in checked studies unresolved V genes cover under half, and the rest lacks a known reason. This sample lists around 16,000 clones; approximately 84% were detected once. Of the sample, roughly 9.7% falls within the top ten clones. The sequenced sample consisted of peripheral blood. These receptors were collected from a human donor in a cohort sampled during active COVID-19.

The gene calls are TRBV7-8 and TRBJ2-3, with D possibly TRBD2 on 6 matching bases. Trimming took off 0 bases at V and 0 bases at J, with 13 bases between the two ends. Per the germline V gene, CDR1 is SGHVS and CDR2 is FQNEAQ. The CDR3 has 17 residues. The CDR3 DNA sequence: TGTGCCAGCAGCTTAGCGCGAGTTAGCGGTAGCACAGATACGCAGTATTTT. It yields the protein CASSLARVSGSTDTQYF.

The chain links TRBV19 to TRBJ2-1, with D tentatively TRBD1 (5 bases). Trimming took 4 bases from V and 0 from J, leaving 16 bases between them. The length of the CDR3 is 17 residues. Germline lookup yields CDR1 LNHDA and CDR2 SQIVND (reference sequence). CDR3 protein: CASSTSRVGSSYNEQFF. The CDR3 bases are TGTGCCAGTAGTACCTCCAGGGTGGGAAGCTCCTACAATGAGCAGTTCTTC.

This clone showed up just once. J is TRBJ2-1 and V is TRBV10-3; tentatively, D is TRBD2 (6 bases). Per germline, CDR1 ENHRY and CDR2 SYGVKD. The CDR3 runs to 12 residues. Trimming removed 3 bases at V and 7 bases at J, with 7 bases between. The CDR3 region is CAISDRGNEQFF. The CDR3 DNA is TGTGCCATCAGTGACCGGGGGAATGAGCAGTTCTTC.

This rearrangement joins TRBV7-2 to TRBJ1-2, with unresolved D. This CDR3 is built from 14 residues. Germline V gene sequence: CDR1 SGHTA, CDR2 FQGNSA. The germline V and J ends were trimmed by 1 base and 3 bases, with 9 bases remaining between them. CDR3 DNA: TGTGCCAGCAGCTTAGTGGCCACCGACTATGGCTACACCTTC. Amino acids: CASSLVATDYGYTF.

The genes are TRBV30 and TRBJ2-7; 7 bases align to TRBD1. There are 16 residues in the CDR3. Germline assignment: CDR1 GTSNPN and CDR2 SVGIG (reference sequence). Trimming at V came to 1 base and at J to 3 bases, leaving 12 bases not matched to a gene. The CDR3 sequence: CAWSAAHSTGVYEQYF. CDR3 DNA: TGTGCCTGGAGTGCCGCCCATTCTACAGGGGTCTACGAGCAGTACTTC.

This rearrangement joins TRBV28 to TRBJ2-3; D gene unclear. The CDR3 covers 14 residues. Germline-derived CDR1 and CDR2 are MDHEN and SYDVKM. V was cut by 3 bases and J by 4 bases, with 11 bases left in between. This CDR3 reads CASSFIQVADTQYF. CDR3 in DNA: TGTGCCAGCAGTTTCATTCAGGTGGCAGATACGCAGTATTTT.

This clone was detected only once. The chain has TRBV12-3 or TRBV12-4 and TRBJ2-7; D is possibly TRBD2 (5 bases). The ends were cut back, 6 bases at V and 3 bases at J, with 12 bases in the middle. The CDR3 is 13 residues long. The CDR3 bases are TGTGCCAGCAGGTATGGACTGCTCTACGAGCAGTACTTC. As protein: CASRYGLLYEQYF.

This chain joins TRBV4-3 and TRBJ2-1, with 7 nucleotides matching TRBD1. Germline CDR1 LGHNA, CDR2 YSLEER. Trimming took 0 bases from V and 3 from J; bases not matched to a gene: 11. The CDR3 contains 18 residues. The CDR3 coding sequence is TGCGCCAGCAGCCAAGATAGTTACGGGACAGACCTCTACAATGAGCAGTTCTTC. It translates to CASSQDSYGTDLYNEQFF.

This chain connects TRBV28 to TRBJ1-1; 10 bases align to TRBD1. Germline V gene data show CDR1 as MDHEN and CDR2 as SYDVKM. The CDR3 covers 15 residues. The V segment lost 6 bases and the J segment 4 bases; nucleotides outside the gene matches: 8. The CDR3 DNA follows: TGTGCCAGCAGCCCCTTAAGGACAGGGGGCACTGAAGCTTTCTTT. Its protein is CASSPLRTGGTEAFF.

J is TRBJ2-3 and V is TRBV6-6; the match to TRBD1 covers 9 bases. The CDR3 runs to 13 residues. CDR1 and CDR2 from the germline V gene are MNHNY and SVGAGI (reference sequence). V shed 6 bases, J shed 8 bases, and the junction held 6 bases outside the gene matches. The CDR3 DNA follows: TGTGCCAGCAGATGGGACAGGGACGCTACGCAGTATTTT. Its protein is CASRWDRDATQYF.

This chain links TRBV19 with TRBJ2-7, with TRBD1 matching 10 bases. This CDR3 comprises 18 residues. Germline V gives CDR1 LNHDA, CDR2 SQIVND (reference sequence). Germline trimming cut 6 bases from V and 2 bases from J; bases unmatched to any gene: 16. The CDR3: CASRRSHGPGTGAYEQYF. CDR3 DNA: TGTGCCAGTAGGCGCAGTCACGGCCCCGGGACAGGGGCCTACGAGCAGTACTTC.

The chain employs TRBV19 and TRBJ2-1; D possibly corresponds to TRBD2 (6 bases). V lost 6 bases to trimming and J lost 4 bases, with 10 bases between them. This CDR3 spans 13 amino acids. CDR1 LNHDA and CDR2 SQIVND come from the germline V gene (reference sequence). CDR3 nucleotide sequence: TGTGCCAGTAGCGGGAGAGGATACAATGAGCAGTTCTTC. Residues: CASSGRGYNEQFF.

The chain couples TRBV6-6 to TRBJ2-7; TRBD2 is a possible D gene (6 bases). CDR1 is MNHNY, CDR2 SVGAGI, per germline (reference sequence). V lost 3 bases to trimming and J lost 2 bases, with 14 bases between them. This CDR3 has 15 amino acids. The CDR3 bases are TGTGCCAGCAGTTATACCGGGACTGGGCCCTACGAGCAGTACTTC. It translates to CASSYTGTGPYEQYF.

This chain links TRBV6-5 with TRBJ1-3; D is unresolved. Germline loops: CDR1 MNHEY, CDR2 SVGAGI. The CDR3 has 15 amino acids. V was clipped by 8 bases and J by 0 bases, with 14 bases between them. The CDR3 sequence: CASRGWASSGNTIYF. The CDR3 DNA follows: TGTGCCAGCCGGGGATGGGCGTCCTCTGGAAACACCATATATTTT.